The T cell receptor (beta chain) under discussion was sequenced for a study of T-cell reconstitution after alpha-beta-depleted transplantation in children. Study-wide findings and caveats: At the one-year point after transplant, T-cell counts and TCRbeta diversity were found to come mostly from T cells that had been newly produced. Where some patients showed high TCRbeta diversity at day 60, it came from recipient T cells and thymic progenitors that had survived. Reportedly, alpha-beta T cells present about two months post-transplant originated from several hundred expanded clones of graft origin.

This clonotype showed up many times. The antigen remains unidentified. Unique molecular identifiers were incorporated when the TCRbeta library was constructed. TCRdb recomputed calls from the PCR reads with MiXCR, one row per CDR3 protein. The sample lists hundreds of thousands of distinct CDR3 sequences; roughly 17% were seen once. The CDR3 is made up of 15 amino acids. Trimming cost V 2 bases and J 4 bases, with 14 bases left between them. CDR1 and CDR2 (germline): MNHEY, SMNVEV (reference sequence). This receptor was taken from a male patient between 2 and 15 years old who had a stem cell transplant for acute lymphoblastic leukemia, so the T cells may come from the graft donor. The chain recombines TRBV27 with TRBJ1-2; D might be TRBD1 (5 bases). Source: PBMCs, mostly from graft donor cells, taken 360 days after TCRalphabeta/CD19-depleted stem cell transplant. The CDR3, as DNA: TGTGCCAGCAGTTTAGGGGGTCCGGGAACCTATGGCTACACCTTC. The encoded protein is CASSLGGPGTYGYTF.